This is a list of T cell receptor beta chains from one sample in a study of T cells in Graves' hyperthyroidism and ophthalmopathy. TCRdb used MiXCR to reprocess the multiplex PCR reads, holding one entry per CDR3 protein. The sample includes nearly 600,000 distinct CDR3 sequences, 13% to 15% of them seen just once. Source material: blood. Every receptor here comes from a woman aged 18-30 years with Graves' ophthalmopathy. CDR3s include the opening cysteine and the closing phenylalanine or tryptophan. The D gene is left open where the match is weak. Size is stated for part of the rows, as once, few or many counts, or as a class when the clone is expanded.

D gene,CDR3 length,V gene,J gene,clone size,CDR3 DNA,CDR3 protein
TRBD1,16,TRBV4-1,TRBJ1-2,NA,TGCGCCAGCAGCCAAGTCACGGGACAGGACGTCTATGGCTACACCTTC,CASSQVTGQDVYGYTF
TRBD1,13,TRBV29-1,TRBJ1-5,few,TGCAGCGTTGTGGGACAGAACAATCAGCCCCAGCATTTT,CSVVGQNNQPQHF
NA,17,TRBV4-1,TRBJ2-2,many,TGCGCCAGCAGCCAAGACCCGACAGGAGCGAACACCGGGGAGCTGTTTTTT,CASSQDPTGANTGELFF
NA,16,TRBV10-2,TRBJ1-3,few,TGCGCCAGCAGTGAACCTGGGGTTGGCTCTGGAAACACCATATATTTT,CASSEPGVGSGNTIYF
NA,14,TRBV12-3/TRBV12-4,TRBJ2-5,NA,TGTGCCAGCAGGGGGGAGCTGCTCCAAGAGACCCAGTACTTC,CASRGELLQETQYF
NA,14,TRBV27,TRBJ2-7,many,TGTGCCAGCAGTTATTATGGGGGAGATGACGAGCAGTACTTC,CASSYYGGDDEQYF
TRBD2,20,TRBV28,TRBJ2-3,NA,TGTGCCAGCAGTTCCTACGAACCGGGACTAGCGGGAGGGGATCCGGATACGCAGTATTTT,CASSSYEPGLAGGDPDTQYF
NA,15,TRBV6-6,TRBJ2-7,many,TGTGCCAGCAGTTACTCGGGCCCAGTCTCCTACGAGCAGTACTTC,CASSYSGPVSYEQYF
NA,14,TRBV27,TRBJ1-1,few,TGTGCCAGCAGTCCCTTCATGGAGGGGACTGAAGCTTTCTTT,CASSPFMEGTEAFF
NA,18,TRBV11-1,TRBJ1-6,few,TGTGCCAGCAGCAACCAATCGTCTCCGGCTCACTATAATTCACCCCTCCACTTT,CASSNQSSPAHYNSPLHF
NA,14,TRBV27,TRBJ1-5,few,TGTGCCAGCGGCGAAAGGGGCACCGCTCAGCCCCAGCATTTT,CASGERGTAQPQHF
NA,15,TRBV11-3,TRBJ2-7,many,TGTGCCAGCAGCTTAGAAGACAGTACCTCCTACGAGCAGTACTTC,CASSLEDSTSYEQYF
NA,13,TRBV5-1,TRBJ1-1,many,TGCGCCAGCAGTTGGGAGGGTGGCACTGAAGCTTTCTTT,CASSWEGGTEAFF
NA,14,TRBV19,TRBJ2-2,NA,TGTGCCAGTAGTATAGGAACGGGTACCGGGGAGCTGTTTTTT,CASSIGTGTGELFF
NA,14,TRBV13,TRBJ1-1,many,TGTGCCAGCAGCGGGCAAGGACCAAGCACTGAAGCTTTCTTT,CASSGQGPSTEAFF
TRBD2,16,TRBV20-1,TRBJ2-1,many,TGCAGTGCTAGCCAAACTCGGACTAGCGGGAGTATTGAGCAGTTCTTC,CSASQTRTSGSIEQFF
NA,15,TRBV6-2/TRBV6-3,TRBJ1-3,NA,TGTGCCAGCAGCCCGGAGTTGCTCTCTGGAAACACCATATATTTT,CASSPELLSGNTIYF
TRBD2,16,TRBV7-9,TRBJ2-1,NA,TGTGCCAGCAGCTTAGCCTCCGGACTAGCGGGAGCTGAGCAGTTCTTC,CASSLASGLAGAEQFF
NA,13,TRBV25-1,TRBJ2-1,NA,TGTGCCAGCAGCCGAACCGGGACGAATGAGCAGTTCTTC,CASSRTGTNEQFF
NA,14,TRBV4-1,TRBJ1-2,NA,TGCGCCAGCAGCCACTCCTCCAGGTTGGATGGCTACACCTTC,CASSHSSRLDGYTF
TRBD2,16,TRBV7-9,TRBJ2-1,many,TGTGCCAGCAGCTCCGCCGGGACTAGCGGGTCGGATGAGCAGTTCTTC,CASSSAGTSGSDEQFF
NA,14,TRBV20-1,TRBJ1-5,few,TGCAGTGCTAGAGATTGGCAGGGGAATCAGCCCCAGCATTTT,CSARDWQGNQPQHF
NA,13,TRBV15,TRBJ1-1,few,TGTGCCACCAGCTACCCTCGCAGTACTGAAGCTTTCTTT,CATSYPRSTEAFF
NA,16,TRBV7-9,TRBJ2-1,NA,TGTGCCAGCAGCGGTAGGGGGGCTAACTCCTACAATGAGCAGTTCTTC,CASSGRGANSYNEQFF
NA,15,TRBV10-3,TRBJ1-3,many,TGTGCCATCAGTGAGTCGCTATGGGATCGAAACACCATATATTTT,CAISESLWDRNTIYF
NA,17,TRBV7-9,TRBJ2-1,NA,TGTGCCAGCAGCTCCGCCCAGCCGTCAGAGAGAAACAATGAGCAGTTCTTC,CASSSAQPSERNNEQFF
NA,12,TRBV7-9,TRBJ2-5,few,TGTGTCAGCAGCTCTCAAGGGGAGACCCAGTACTTC,CVSSSQGETQYF
NA,13,TRBV10-3,TRBJ2-7,NA,TGTGCCATCAGTGAGGACAGTTCCTACGAGCAGTACTTC,CAISEDSSYEQYF
TRBD1,16,TRBV5-1,TRBJ2-7,many,TGCGCCAGCAGCAGCCCAGGACAGGGGAGCTCCTACGAGCAGTACTTC,CASSSPGQGSSYEQYF
NA,14,TRBV20-1,TRBJ2-5,few,TGCAGTGCTAGAGATTCTAAAGCGGCCGGGACCCAGTACTTC,CSARDSKAAGTQYF
NA,15,TRBV3-1,TRBJ1-5,few,TGTGCCAGCAGCCACGGGGGATTAGGCAATCAGCCCCAGCATTTT,CASSHGGLGNQPQHF
NA,14,TRBV9,TRBJ2-7,many,TGTGCCAGCAGCCCCCGGAGGGAGAGGGACGAGCAGTACTTC,CASSPRRERDEQYF
TRBD1,15,TRBV11-2,TRBJ2-7,many,TGTGCCAGCAGCTTTCCGGGACAGGCCCACTACGAGCAGTACTTC,CASSFPGQAHYEQYF
NA,15,TRBV20-1,TRBJ2-3,NA,TGCAGTGCTAGAGATGTGGTTCTAGGGACAGATACGCAGTATTTT,CSARDVVLGTDTQYF
TRBD2,17,TRBV9,TRBJ2-5,NA,TGTGCCAGCAGCAGTCCTTCTAGCGGGAGGGATAGAGAGACCCAGTACTTC,CASSSPSSGRDRETQYF
NA,14,TRBV6-1,TRBJ1-3,many,TGTGCCAGCAGTTTCGGCAACTCTGGAAACACCATATATTTT,CASSFGNSGNTIYF
NA,15,TRBV6-1,TRBJ2-7,many,TGTGCCAGCAGTCCCCGGGACGGGGGATCGTACGAGCAGTACTTC,CASSPRDGGSYEQYF
NA,13,TRBV29-1,TRBJ2-5,many,TGCAGCGTCCGGACACTCCTCCAAGAGACCCAGTACTTC,CSVRTLLQETQYF
NA,13,TRBV19,TRBJ1-2,NA,TGTGCCAGTAGTATTGGCCAGGGGAATGGCTACACCTTC,CASSIGQGNGYTF
TRBD2,16,TRBV27,TRBJ2-3,once,TGTGCCAGCAGAGGACTAGCGGGGCTGGGGGGAGATACGCAGTATTTT,CASRGLAGLGGDTQYF
TRBD1,16,TRBV28,TRBJ2-6,many,TGTGCCAGCCGGACAGGGCAATACTCTGGGGCCAACGTCCTGACTTTC,CASRTGQYSGANVLTF
NA,14,TRBV28,TRBJ2-2,many,TGTGCCAGCATGGCTAGCGCGAACACCGGGGAGCTGTTTTTT,CASMASANTGELFF
NA,13,TRBV9,TRBJ1-1,many,TGTGCCAGCAGCGAAAGCCCCAACACTGAAGCTTTCTTT,CASSESPNTEAFF
TRBD2,15,TRBV7-9,TRBJ2-1,many,TGTGCCAGCAGCACCACCGGGGGGGGTCGGAATGAGCAGTTCTTC,CASSTTGGGRNEQFF
TRBD1,16,TRBV6-1,TRBJ2-1,NA,TGTGCCAGCAGTGATTCCGGGACAGGGTCCCCCAATGAGCAGTTCTTC,CASSDSGTGSPNEQFF
NA,17,TRBV18,TRBJ2-7,NA,TGTGCCAGCTCACCACGCGTTATCGGGTATGGCTCCTACGAGCAGTACTTC,CASSPRVIGYGSYEQYF
TRBD1,16,TRBV9,TRBJ2-5,NA,TGTGCCAGCAGCGGATGGGGGGACAGGGTCCAAGAGACCCAGTACTTC,CASSGWGDRVQETQYF
NA,16,TRBV18,TRBJ1-4,NA,TGTGCCAGCTCACCACCCGCCAGAGAACGGAATGAAAAACTGTTTTTT,CASSPPARERNEKLFF
NA,17,TRBV28,TRBJ1-3,many,TGTGCCAGCAGTTCCTCCCGACAGGTTTTCTCTGGAAACACCATATATTTT,CASSSSRQVFSGNTIYF
TRBD2,14,TRBV6-2/TRBV6-3,TRBJ2-7,few,TGTGCCAGCACCCGGGGGGACCTCTCCTACGAGCAGTACTTC,CASTRGDLSYEQYF
TRBD1,15,TRBV6-2/TRBV6-3,TRBJ2-5,NA,TGTGCCAGCACACCGGGACAGGGGGCCAGAGAGACCCAGTACTTC,CASTPGQGARETQYF
NA,17,TRBV7-6,TRBJ2-7,NA,TGTGCCAGCAGCTCGACGTACCGGGAGTGGGGGACCTACGAGCAGTACTTC,CASSSTYREWGTYEQYF
TRBD1,17,TRBV11-2,TRBJ1-1,NA,TGTGCCAGCAGCTCAAACCCGGGACAGGGGGCTTACACTGAAGCTTTCTTT,CASSSNPGQGAYTEAFF
TRBD1,16,TRBV27,TRBJ1-5,many,TGTGCCAGCAGTCTAGGGACAGAATATAGCAATCAGCCCCAGCATTTT,CASSLGTEYSNQPQHF